Shown below are 22 T cell receptor beta chains from a single sample sequenced in a study of cytomegalovirus exposure and HLA in healthy donors. The PCR contained 60 Vbeta and 13 Jbeta primers. Some clones are missing from TCRdb's copy, which holds only in-frame ones; the method was immunoSEQ multiplex PCR. The data hold 100,000 to 150,000 clones, with about 81% observed a single time. Specimen: PBMCs. All receptors come from a woman in her thirties in good health and CMV-seronegative.

The chain links TRBV27 to TRBJ2-1, with D possibly matching TRBD1 (6 bases). The CDR3 runs 15 residues. The V end lost 3 bases, the J end lost 7 bases, and 16 bases lay between the germline ends. Germline V lookup: CDR1 MNHEY, CDR2 SMNVEV (reference sequence). The CDR3 loop reads CASSFDRKGRNEQFF. Here the CDR3 DNA reads TGTGCCAGCAGTTTCGACAGGAAGGGGCGAAATGAGCAGTTCTTC.

This rearrangement joins TRBV6-1 to TRBJ1-2, with no clear D. Trimming took 3 bases from V and 5 from J, leaving 16 bases between them. Germline CDR1 and CDR2: MNHNS and SASEGT. CDR3 size: 15 residues. The CDR3 DNA reads TGTGCCAGCAGTGACTCGACACCCCGGGGATATGGCTACACCTTC. Translating it yields CASSDSTPRGYGYTF.

The V and J genes are TRBV4-3 and TRBJ1-1, with D unclear. Trimming pared 3 bases from V and 0 bases from J, leaving 8 bases between. Germline V lookup: CDR1 LGHNA, CDR2 YSLEER. The CDR3 has 14 amino acids. The CDR3, as DNA: TGCGCCAGCAGCCAGAACACCCTGAACACTGAAGCTTTCTTT. Protein sequence: CASSQNTLNTEAFF.

V gene TRBV7-9 combines with J gene TRBJ1-3, with TRBD1 identical over 10 bases. The CDR3 totals 17 residues. Germline lookup yields CDR1 SEHNR and CDR2 FQNEAQ (reference sequence). V was clipped by 4 bases and J by 0 bases; unmatched bases: 6. CDR3 residues: CASSSWGTGASGNTIYF. In DNA, the CDR3 is TGTGCCAGCAGCTCCTGGGGGACAGGGGCCTCTGGAAACACCATATATTTT.

This sequence joins TRBV10-1 and TRBJ2-2, with D possibly TRBD2 on 6 matching bases. This CDR3 has 15 residues. Germline V gene data show CDR1 as WNHNN and CDR2 as SYGVQD (reference sequence). V lost 3 bases and J 3 bases, leaving 11 bases between the germline ends. The CDR3 spells CASSDGGLDTGELFF. The CDR3 nucleotides read TGCGCCAGCAGTGACGGAGGGCTTGACACCGGGGAGCTGTTTTTT.

Relative to its sample, this clone is medium-sized. The chain carries TRBV5-3 and TRBJ1-1; no definite D call. TRBV5-3 is classed as an ORF, of uncertain function. Trimming removed 1 base at V and 2 bases at J, with 6 bases between. This CDR3 spans 13 amino acids. The CDR3 DNA follows: TGTGCCAGAAGCTTGTCCCAAAACACTGAAGCTTTCTTT. Its protein product is CARSLSQNTEAFF.

J is TRBJ1-2 and V is TRBV5-1; 7 bases line up with TRBD1. The CDR3 is made up of 15 amino acids. Unmatched junction bases numbered 7, after V lost 4 bases and J lost 1 base. CDR1 is SGHRS and CDR2 is YFSETQ in the germline V gene. CDR3 DNA: TGCGCCAGCAGCGCTCGACAGGGCCGTAACTATGGCTACACCTTC. Amino acid sequence: CASSARQGRNYGYTF.

The chain carries TRBV29-1 and TRBJ1-2, with D perhaps matching TRBD1 (6 bases). The germline CDR1 and CDR2 sequences are SQVTM and ANQGSEA. This CDR3 is 10 amino acids long. V lost 8 bases to trimming and J lost 6 bases, with 10 bases between them. This CDR3 reads CSSWTDGYTF. Written as DNA, the CDR3 is TGCAGCTCATGGACAGATGGCTACACCTTC.

J is TRBJ1-2 and V is TRBV30; D call uncertain. V gave up 1 base and J gave up 8 bases, with 14 bases separating them. Germline lookup yields CDR1 GTSNPN and CDR2 SVGIG (reference sequence). The CDR3 length is 13 residues. The CDR3 sequence: CAWSAQVLWGYTF. The CDR3 region has the DNA TGTGCCTGGAGTGCCCAGGTCCTGTGGGGCTACACCTTC.

The chain employs TRBV29-1 and TRBJ2-7; TRBD2 matches 15 bases. Germline loops: CDR1 SQVTM, CDR2 ANQGSEA. V shed 6 bases and J 0 bases; nucleotides not matched to a gene: 6. The CDR3 contains 16 residues. The CDR3 sequence: CSVKGLAGGTSYEQYF. Here the CDR3 DNA reads TGCAGCGTGAAGGGACTAGCGGGAGGTACCTCCTACGAGCAGTACTTC.

J is TRBJ1-2 and V is TRBV2; D possibly corresponds to TRBD1 (6 bases). CDR3 size: 13 residues. Per the germline V gene, CDR1 is SNHLY and CDR2 is FYNNEI. Trimming pared 4 bases from V and 5 bases from J, leaving 11 bases between. The CDR3 DNA reads TGTGCCAGCAGTGGGGGGGGGCCTTATGGCTACACCTTC. Residues: CASSGGGPYGYTF.

J is TRBJ2-5 and V is TRBV5-5; no firm D call. The CDR3 has 13 amino acids. V lost 2 bases and J lost 4, with 9 bases in between. The germline V gene has CDR1 SGHKS and CDR2 YYEKEE (reference sequence). CDR3 in amino acids: CASSFTVGETQYF. As DNA, the CDR3 is TGTGCCAGCAGCTTCACGGTCGGAGAGACCCAGTACTTC.

The genes are TRBV15 and TRBJ2-5; D possibly corresponds to TRBD2 (7 bases). The length of the CDR3 is 16 residues. Germline V gene lookup returns CDR1 LNHNV and CDR2 YYDKDF (reference sequence). Deletions cut 4 bases from V and 6 bases from J, with 21 bases between. The CDR3 DNA follows: TGTGCCACCAGCAAAGGGGGTGGGAGGGCCTTTCAGACCCAGTACTTC. Translated, it gives CATSKGGGRAFQTQYF.

This chain joins TRBV6-5 and TRBJ1-1, with D perhaps TRBD1 (5 bases). Trimming shortened V by 0 bases and J by 4 bases, and 12 bases separated the two germline ends. This CDR3 has 15 amino acids. CDR1 MNHEY and CDR2 SVGAGI come from the germline V gene. In nucleotides, the CDR3 is TGTGCCAGCAGTTACTCCGCAGGGAGGGTCACTGAAGCTTTCTTT. Amino acids: CASSYSAGRVTEAFF.

This chain joins TRBV19 and TRBJ2-6; D unclear. The CDR3 is made up of 17 amino acids. The germline V gene has CDR1 LNHDA and CDR2 SQIVND (reference sequence). V lost 1 base to trimming and J lost 0 bases, with 10 bases between them. CDR3 sequence: CASSIGAGDSGANVLTF. CDR3 nucleotides: TGTGCCAGTAGTATAGGGGCAGGTGACTCTGGGGCCAACGTCCTGACTTTC.

The V call is TRBV9, the J call TRBJ2-1; 8 bases are shared with TRBD2. Trimming at V came to 0 bases and at J to 3 bases, leaving 2 bases not matched to a gene. This CDR3 has 15 residues. Germline V gene data show CDR1 as SGDLS and CDR2 as YYNGEE. CDR3 DNA: TGTGCCAGCAGCGTAGCGGGGGGGCACTACAATGAGCAGTTCTTC. Protein: CASSVAGGHYNEQFF.

The table lists this clone with a count of one. This chain links TRBV18 with TRBJ2-7; weak D call: TRBD2 (6 bases). Germline CDR1 and CDR2: KGHSH and LQKENI. V lost 4 bases, J lost 6 bases, and 16 bases lay in between. The CDR3 loop spans 14 amino acids. Here the CDR3 reads CASSQAAGKFEQYF. CDR3 DNA sequence: TGTGCCAGCTCACAGGCGGCGGGGAAGTTCGAGCAGTACTTC.

V gene TRBV7-9 combines with J gene TRBJ2-1; no clear D gene. Germline assignment: CDR1 SEHNR and CDR2 FQNEAQ (reference sequence). V was shortened by 0 bases and J by 0 bases, with 9 bases between the two germline ends. CDR3 length: 16 residues. The CDR3 sequence is CASSLAAASSYNEQFF. CDR3 DNA sequence: TGTGCCAGCAGCTTAGCGGCGGCCAGCTCCTACAATGAGCAGTTCTTC.

This chain uses TRBV5-6 with TRBJ1-3; D unresolved. This CDR3 is built from 13 residues. The V end was cut by 3 bases, the J end by 0 bases, with 4 bases between. CDR1 and CDR2 (germline): SGHDT, YYEEEE. CDR3 nucleotides: TGTGCCAGCAGCTCCGGCTCTGGAAACACCATATATTTT. Protein product: CASSSGSGNTIYF.

The chain links TRBV5-4 to TRBJ2-1; D is unresolved. With 0 bases removed from V and 5 bases from J, the gap between germline ends came to 6 bases. Germline CDR1 and CDR2: SGHNT and YYREEE (reference sequence). The CDR3 totals 13 residues. In DNA, the CDR3 is TGTGCCAGCAGCTTGGCCCGTCACAATGAGCAGTTCTTC. The encoded protein is CASSLARHNEQFF.

V and J are TRBV29-1 and TRBJ2-2; no clear D. There are 15 residues in the CDR3. Germline CDR1 SQVTM, CDR2 ANQGSEA. V was pared by 4 bases and J by 1 base, with 13 bases between. CDR3 loop: CSVGDHSRNTGELFF. The CDR3 coding sequence is TGCAGCGTTGGAGATCACTCCCGGAACACCGGGGAGCTGTTTTTT.

This rearrangement joins TRBV7-6 to TRBJ2-7, with 13 bases that match TRBD2. V gave up 4 bases and J gave up 7 bases; unmatched junction bases: 10. The CDR3 consists of 16 residues. CDR1 SGHVS and CDR2 FNYEAQ come from the germline V gene. The CDR3 coding sequence is TGTGCCAGCAGCTCCCGGACTAGCGGGAGTCCCGGAGAGCAGTACTTC. Protein: CASSSRTSGSPGEQYF.